Listed below are T cell receptor beta chains from one sample, sequenced in a study of T cells in Graves' hyperthyroidism and ophthalmopathy. TCRdb fed the multiplex PCR reads into MiXCR, producing one record per CDR3 protein. The repertoire includes roughly 400,000 distinct CDR3 sequences, about an eighth of them detected once, and 25% to 30% sits in the top ten. The specimen was blood. These receptors all stem from a man in his fifties with Graves' ophthalmopathy. Each CDR3 is given with its conserved first and last residue. D genes are given only for firm matches. Not all rows give a size; the values are once, few, many and, for expanded clones, a class.

many TRBJ2-7 - TRBV5-1 TGCGCCAGCAGCCCCGTGAAGGGCCGTTCCTACGAGCAGTACTTC CASSPVKGRSYEQYF
many TRBJ2-2 - TRBV12-3/TRBV12-4 TGTGCCAGCAGTTTCGGGTCTAGCGCGAACACCGGGGAGCTGTTTTTT CASSFGSSANTGELFF
- TRBJ2-1 - TRBV4-1 TGCGCCAGCAGCCGCGGGACGGGTCTAGATGAGCAGTTCTTC CASSRGTGLDEQFF
many TRBJ1-2 - TRBV30 TGTGCCTGGAGTGGTTCGGCCAACGGGTATGGCTACACCTTC CAWSGSANGYGYTF
many TRBJ2-3 TRBD2 TRBV5-1 TGCGCCAGCAGCTTGGCCGTAGCGGGAGGGTCAGATACGCAGTATTTT CASSLAVAGGSDTQYF
few TRBJ2-7 - TRBV19 TGTGCCAGTAGTATAAGCCGGGCTTCCACCTACGAGCAGTACTTC CASSISRASTYEQYF
many TRBJ2-3 TRBD1 TRBV19 TGTGCCAGTAGTACAGGGGGCGTTGGTACGCAGTATTTT CASSTGGVGTQYF
- TRBJ1-1 - TRBV19 TGTGCCAGTAGGAGGACCCCAAGGAACACTGAAGCTTTCTTT CASRRTPRNTEAFF
few TRBJ2-5 TRBD1 TRBV7-7 TGTGCTAGCAGCTTAGACAGGGGCCACCAAGAGACCCAGTACTTC CASSLDRGHQETQYF
- TRBJ2-5 - TRBV9 TGTGCCAGCAGCGTAGCGTCTAGGCAAGAGACCCAGTACTTC CASSVASRQETQYF
- TRBJ2-7 TRBD2 TRBV12-3/TRBV12-4 TGTGCCAGCAGTCCAGCTGCCGGGACTAGCGGAGGCGAGCAGTACTTC CASSPAAGTSGGEQYF
few TRBJ1-3 - TRBV6-1 TGTGCCAGCAGTTATAATAGCTACTCTGGAAACACCATATATTTT CASSYNSYSGNTIYF
many TRBJ2-3 - TRBV5-1 TGCGCCAGCAACCGGGACGGTACTAGCACAGATACGCAGTATTTT CASNRDGTSTDTQYF
- TRBJ2-7 TRBD2 TRBV9 TGTGCCAGCAGCCTCGGGGCGGGAGGGCCTATCTACGAGCAGTACTTC CASSLGAGGPIYEQYF
- TRBJ2-1 - TRBV6-1 TGTGCCAGCAGGCCCCTTCGGGCAGCGGAAAGACCCAATGAGCAGTTCTTC CASRPLRAAERPNEQFF
few TRBJ1-6 TRBD1 TRBV14 TGTGCCAGCAGCGAAAGCCAGGGGGTAATCGGTTCACCCCTCCACTTT CASSESQGVIGSPLHF
- TRBJ1-4 - TRBV3-1 TGTGCCAGCAGCCAAGAAACCGGGACAAGCCGAAATGAAAAACTGTTTTTT CASSQETGTSRNEKLFF
many TRBJ2-3 TRBD2 TRBV3-1 TGTGCCAGCAGCCCTACTAGCGGGGCGGGGAATACGCAGTATTTT CASSPTSGAGNTQYF
many TRBJ2-5 - TRBV11-2 TGTGCCAGCAGCTTGATAAGCGCAGAGACCCAGTACTTC CASSLISAETQYF
many TRBJ2-5 - TRBV7-3 TGTGCCAGCAGCAGGGCGAGACTAGAGACCCAGTACTTC CASSRARLETQYF
- TRBJ2-2 - TRBV20-1 TGCAGTGCTAGAGATCGCTCAATACTGGGCACCGGGGAGCTGTTTTTT CSARDRSILGTGELFF
many TRBJ2-5 - TRBV5-1 TGCGCCAGCAGAACGAGCTCGACAGGAGGGGAGACCCAGTACTTC CASRTSSTGGETQYF
few TRBJ1-1 - TRBV6-1 TGTGCCAGCTGCAGGTTAGGCACTGAAGCTTTCTTT CASCRLGTEAFF
- TRBJ2-2 - TRBV19 TGTGCCAGTAGGACCCAATCGAACACCGGGGAGCTGTTTTTT CASRTQSNTGELFF
few TRBJ2-1 - TRBV5-1 TGCGCCAGCAGCTTGGTGGAAGCCAATGAGCAGTTCTTC CASSLVEANEQFF
- TRBJ2-1 - TRBV29-1 TGCAGCGTTGAAGATATAAAGTGGGAGCGCCCCTCCTACAATGAGCAGTTCTTC CSVEDIKWERPSYNEQFF
once TRBJ2-5 - TRBV9 TGTGCCAGCAGCCCCTACAGGGACGTCTCAGAGACCCAGTACTTC CASSPYRDVSETQYF
- TRBJ2-7 - TRBV7-9 TGTGCCAGCGAACTTAAGAGCGAGCAGTACTTC CASELKSEQYF
once TRBJ2-4 TRBD1 TRBV19 TGTGCCAGTAGTATAGGGACAGGGGGCTTTGACATTCAGTACTTC CASSIGTGGFDIQYF
many TRBJ2-3 - TRBV5-8 TGTGCCAGCAGCCCAACGGACGGGGATACGCAGTATTTT CASSPTDGDTQYF
many TRBJ2-1 - TRBV7-6 TGTGCCAGCAGCTTAGGAGTGGATGAGCAGTTCTTC CASSLGVDEQFF
many TRBJ2-1 TRBD2 TRBV28 TGTGCCAGCAGCCCCAGCGGGGCCAGACTTAGTGAGCAGTTCTTC CASSPSGARLSEQFF
few TRBJ2-2 TRBD1 TRBV9 TGTGCCAGCAGCGTATCCGGACAGGAGGCCACCGGGGAGCTGTTTTTT CASSVSGQEATGELFF
few TRBJ1-2 - TRBV28 TGTGCCAGCAGTTTGGCAGCTTATGGCTACACCTTC CASSLAAYGYTF
many TRBJ2-7 TRBD2 TRBV5-1 TGCGCCAGCAGCCCCGGGACTAGCGGCAACAACGAGCAGTACTTC CASSPGTSGNNEQYF
- TRBJ2-1 TRBD2 TRBV7-2 TGTGCCAGCAGCCCATTGTCGCCCCGGGGACTAGGTGACCATGAGCAGTTCTTC CASSPLSPRGLGDHEQFF
few TRBJ2-7 - TRBV20-1 TGCAGTGCTAGAGTGGAGGGAATGGATGGCGAGCAGTACTTC CSARVEGMDGEQYF
few TRBJ2-7 TRBD2 TRBV6-6 TGTGCCAGCAGTTACTTAACTAGCGGGAGGGTCTACGAGCAGTACTTC CASSYLTSGRVYEQYF
many TRBJ2-1 TRBD2 TRBV28 TGTGCCAGCAGTTTGAGGATGGCGGGAGGACCCAATGAGCAGTTCTTC CASSLRMAGGPNEQFF
many TRBJ2-1 - TRBV5-5 TGTGCCAGCAGCTCACAACTCAGCAGCTCCTACAATGAGCAGTTCTTC CASSSQLSSSYNEQFF
few TRBJ1-1 - TRBV28 TGTGCCAGCAGTTTATTTAAGTTTGAAGCTTTCTTT CASSLFKFEAFF
few TRBJ2-7 TRBD2 TRBV24-1 TGTGCCACCAGTGACCGGCGAGCGGGGGGTTACGAGCAGTACTTC CATSDRRAGGYEQYF
few TRBJ2-2 - TRBV19 TGTGCCAGTAGTATCCACGGGAGTCCCGGGGAGCTGTTTTTT CASSIHGSPGELFF
many TRBJ2-1 - TRBV10-1 TGCGCCAGCAGCCAGGACAGCACCTACAATGAGCAGTTCTTC CASSQDSTYNEQFF